This T cell receptor (beta chain) is drawn from a study of blood T cell repertoires in COVID-19. Repertoires were generated with immunoSEQ multiplex PCR, while TCRdb's copy carries only in-frame clones and drops some. The top ten hold approximately 2.1% of the sample, which has under 300,000 clones, around 90% seen once. Seattle participants joined during active infection and were tracked over time. V was clipped by 5 bases and J by 0 bases, with 14 bases between them. The CDR3 is 16 amino acids. Germline V lookup: CDR1 SNHLY, CDR2 FYNNEI. Material: peripheral blood. The J gene is TRBJ1-5, the V gene TRBV2; D not resolved. The sequence was obtained from a woman aged 60-75 years with COVID-19, enrolled during active disease. CDR3 nucleotides: TGTGCCAGCAGTCCGCGACAAGGAAGTAGCAATCAGCCCCAGCATTTT. Its translation is CASSPRQGSSNQPQHF.